A selection of T cell receptor beta chains follows, all from one sample in a study of human T cells and chemical hapten exposure. TCRdb redid the calling of the RACE reads with MiXCR, one entry per CDR3 protein. The repertoire consists of about 270,000 distinct CDR3 sequences, with approximately 8% occurring once and the leading ten covering more than 0.95%. Sequencing used whole blood, obtained in connection with sensitization to the hapten diphenylcyclopropenone (DPC). The source of these receptors is a man younger than 30 with alopecia areata. Some clones in this sample may be carry-over from other donors' samples. Both conserved end residues are part of each CDR3. The order of the fields is D gene, CDR3 length, clone size, J gene, V gene, CDR3 DNA, CDR3 protein. The D gene is left open where the match is weak. Some rows have no size entry. The others give once, few or many, or a class for an expanded clone.

>.|17|.|TRBJ1-1|TRBV4-1
TGCGCCAGCAGCCAAGGGAATGCAGCGAGGCAGAACACTGAAGCTTTCTTT
CASSQGNAARQNTEAFF
>.|16|.|TRBJ1-5|TRBV2
TGTGCCAGCAGTGATCAACGACAGATGGGCAATCAGCCCCAGCATTTT
CASSDQRQMGNQPQHF
>.|14|many|TRBJ2-7|TRBV4-1
TGCGCCAGCAGCCAAGTCTTGGTGTCCTACGAGCAGTACTTC
CASSQVLVSYEQYF
>.|11|.|TRBJ2-7|TRBV12-3/TRBV12-4
TGTGCCAGCACCGACGGATATGGGCAGTACTTC
CASTDGYGQYF
>TRBD1|14|few|TRBJ1-2|TRBV25-1
TGTGCCAGCAGTCCCCGGACAGGGGGGCCTGGCTACACCTTC
CASSPRTGGPGYTF
>TRBD1|13|few|TRBJ1-1|TRBV7-9
TGTGCCAGCAGCTTAGTGAGGACAGGAGACGCTTTCTTT
CASSLVRTGDAFF
>.|14|.|TRBJ1-1|TRBV28
TGTGCCAGCAGTTTAGGTACAAGGGTTGGTGAAGCTTTCTTT
CASSLGTRVGEAFF
>TRBD1|15|few|TRBJ1-2|TRBV5-1
TGCGCCAGCAGACTAAGGACAGGAGAAGGCTATGGCTACACCTTC
CASRLRTGEGYGYTF
>TRBD1|15|few|TRBJ1-3|TRBV11-2
TGTGCCAGCAGCCCAATGGGACAGCCTGGAAACACCATATATTTT
CASSPMGQPGNTIYF
>TRBD1|16|few|TRBJ2-3|TRBV12-3/TRBV12-4
TGTGCCAGCAGCCTAACCGGACAGGGGGCCACAGATACGCAGTATTTT
CASSLTGQGATDTQYF
>.|13|few|TRBJ2-2|TRBV6-6
TGTGCCAGCGTATTTGAGGGGCGGGGGGAGCTGTTTTTT
CASVFEGRGELFF
>TRBD1|17|many|TRBJ1-3|TRBV5-5
TGTGCCAGCAGCACCACAGGGGACTCTCTCTCTGGAAACACCATATATTTT
CASSTTGDSLSGNTIYF
>.|14|few|TRBJ2-7|TRBV7-9
TGTGCCAGCAGCTTAGTCGGCACTACCTACGAGCAGTACTTC
CASSLVGTTYEQYF
>.|16|.|TRBJ2-6|TRBV7-9
TGTGCCAGCAGCTCAGAGAGCCTCTCTGGGGCCAACGTCCTGACTTTC
CASSSESLSGANVLTF
>.|13|few|TRBJ1-2|TRBV5-4
TGTGCCAGCAGGGGGTCGCCGGCGTATGGCTACACCTTC
CASRGSPAYGYTF
>TRBD1|15|few|TRBJ1-2|TRBV6-2/TRBV6-3
TGTGCCAGCAGAAAAGGACAGGTTTACGGCTATGGCTACACCTTC
CASRKGQVYGYGYTF
>.|13|few|TRBJ2-4|TRBV28
TGTGCCAGCAAGCTAGGCGGGGAAAACATTCAGTACTTC
CASKLGGENIQYF
>TRBD1|15|few|TRBJ2-5|TRBV7-2
TGTGCCAGCAGCTTTGTACAGGGGCCTCAAGAGACCCAGTACTTC
CASSFVQGPQETQYF
>TRBD1|14|.|TRBJ2-3|TRBV10-3
TGTGCCATCACAGGACAGGGACTCACAGATACGCAGTATTTT
CAITGQGLTDTQYF
>.|15|.|TRBJ2-1|TRBV7-9
TGTGCCAGCAGCTTAGGTCCTGTCCCGGGGGAAAAGCAGTTCTTC
CASSLGPVPGEKQFF
>TRBD1|17|.|TRBJ1-1|TRBV5-1
TGCGCCAGCAGCTTGACGGGACAGGGAGCGAGGAACACTGAAGCTTTCTTT
CASSLTGQGARNTEAFF
>.|17|few|TRBJ1-6|TRBV25-1
TGTGCCAGCAGTGAATTTTCCGGGGACGCTCGTAATTCACCCCTCCACTTT
CASSEFSGDARNSPLHF